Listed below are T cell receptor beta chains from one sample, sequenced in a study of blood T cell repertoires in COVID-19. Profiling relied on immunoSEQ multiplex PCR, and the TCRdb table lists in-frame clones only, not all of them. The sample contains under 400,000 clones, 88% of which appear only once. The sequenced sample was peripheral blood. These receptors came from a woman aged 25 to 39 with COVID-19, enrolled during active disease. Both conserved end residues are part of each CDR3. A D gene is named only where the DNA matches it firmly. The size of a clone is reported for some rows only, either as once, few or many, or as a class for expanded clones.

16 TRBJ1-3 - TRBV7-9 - TGTGCCAGCAGCCCAGGTCAGGGAATCTCTGGAAACACCATATATTTT CASSPGQGISGNTIYF
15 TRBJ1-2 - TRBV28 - TGTGCCAGCAGTACCCCCGGGGGAGCTAACTATGGCTACACCTTC CASSTPGGANYGYTF
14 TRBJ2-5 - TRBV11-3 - TGTGCCAGCAGCTATGGACTCTCTGGAGAGACCCAGTACTTC CASSYGLSGETQYF
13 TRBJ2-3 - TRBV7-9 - TGTGCCAGCAGCTTAGGTTTAGTTGTTACGCAGTATTTT CASSLGLVVTQYF
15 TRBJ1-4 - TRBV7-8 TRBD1 TGTGCCAGCAGCTTAAAGACAGGGTTTAATGAAAAACTGTTTTTT CASSLKTGFNEKLFF
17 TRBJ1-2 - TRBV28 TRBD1 TGTGCCAGCCGACCTCCGGGACAGGGGGCCGTCAACTATGGCTACACCTTC CASRPPGQGAVNYGYTF
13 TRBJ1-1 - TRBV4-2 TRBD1 TGTGCCAGCAGCTCGACGGGACAGACTGAAGCTTTCTTT CASSSTGQTEAFF
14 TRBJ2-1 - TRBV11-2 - TGTGCCAGCAGCTTAGAGCTAGTGGGCAATGAGCAGTTCTTC CASSLELVGNEQFF
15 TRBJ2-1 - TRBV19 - TGTGCCAGTAGTATACAGGGAAAGGGGTACAATGAGCAGTTCTTC CASSIQGKGYNEQFF
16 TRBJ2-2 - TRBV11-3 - TGTGCCAGCAGCTTAGGGGTTGAGGGTTGGACCGGGGAGCTGTTTTTT CASSLGVEGWTGELFF
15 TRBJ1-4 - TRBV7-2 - TGTGCCAGCAGTTTCCAGGGATATGAAAATGAAAAACTGTTTTTT CASSFQGYENEKLFF
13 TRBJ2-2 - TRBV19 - TGTGCCAGTATTGATTTGAGCACCGGGGAGCTGTTTTTT CASIDLSTGELFF
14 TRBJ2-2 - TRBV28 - TGTGCCAGCAGTTTATCCCGGAACACCGGGGAGCTGTTTTTT CASSLSRNTGELFF
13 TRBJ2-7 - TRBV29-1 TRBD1 TGCAGCGTTGAGGGACAGGGGGGGACCGGGCAGTACTTC CSVEGQGGTGQYF
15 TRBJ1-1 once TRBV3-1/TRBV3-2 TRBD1 TGTGCCAGCAGCCAAGTGACAGGGTATAACACTGAAGCTTTCTTT CASSQVTGYNTEAFF
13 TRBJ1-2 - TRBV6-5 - TGTGCCAGCAGTTACGAGGGCGCGGGAGGCTACACCTTC CASSYEGAGGYTF
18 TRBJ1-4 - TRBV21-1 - TGTGCCAGCAGCAGGGGTACCGAGCGACGGGAGCCCAATGAAAAACTGTTTTTT CASSRGTERREPNEKLFF
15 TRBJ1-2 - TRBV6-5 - TGTGCCAGCAGTTACTCGTCAGGGGCAAACTATGGCTACACCTTC CASSYSSGANYGYTF
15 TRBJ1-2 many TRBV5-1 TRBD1 TGCGCCAGCACCGTGGGAGACAGGGGAAACTATGGCTACACCTTC CASTVGDRGNYGYTF
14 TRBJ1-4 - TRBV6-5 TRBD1 TGTGCCAGCAGTCGACAGGGAACTAATGAAAAACTGTTTTTT CASSRQGTNEKLFF